This T cell receptor beta chain was sequenced for a study of early T cells in non-severe SARS-CoV-2 infection. Individual cDNA molecules carried attached unique molecular identifiers. MiXCR was run by TCRdb on the 5' RACE reads, yielding one entry per CDR3 protein. The sample lists about 72,000 distinct CDR3 sequences; 9.1% were seen once. V shed 5 bases and J shed 1 base, with 5 bases lying between them. CDR1 and CDR2 (germline): SQVTM, ANQGSEA. The length of the CDR3 is 11 residues. The chain employs TRBV29-1 and TRBJ1-2; no definite D call. The sequence was collected from an adult who was a healthcare worker with PCR-confirmed SARS-CoV-2 infection or an uninfected control (not recorded which). Material for sequencing was whole blood. The CDR3 DNA reads TGCAGCGTTACCTATAACTATGGCTACACCTTC. It encodes CSVTYNYGYTF.